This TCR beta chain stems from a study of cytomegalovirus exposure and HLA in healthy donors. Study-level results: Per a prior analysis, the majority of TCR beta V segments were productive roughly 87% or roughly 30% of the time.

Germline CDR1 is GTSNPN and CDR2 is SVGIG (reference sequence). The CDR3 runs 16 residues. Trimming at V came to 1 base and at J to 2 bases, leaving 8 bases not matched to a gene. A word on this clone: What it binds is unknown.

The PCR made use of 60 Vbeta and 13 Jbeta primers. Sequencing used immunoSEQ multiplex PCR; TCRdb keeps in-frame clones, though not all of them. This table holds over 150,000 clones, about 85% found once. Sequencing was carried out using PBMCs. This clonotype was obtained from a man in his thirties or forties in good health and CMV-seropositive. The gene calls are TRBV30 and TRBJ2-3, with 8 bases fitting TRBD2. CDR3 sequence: CAWSAFLAGITDTQYF. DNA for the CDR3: TGTGCCTGGAGTGCGTTTCTAGCGGGCATCACAGATACGCAGTATTTT.